One T cell receptor beta chain is described in this entry. Its antigen is still unknown. The data were taken from a study of CD8 T cells in Susac syndrome. Notes on the study in general: By the study's own acknowledgment, its TCR sequencing and HLA analysis included relatively few individuals.

The control participants were healthy donors, and these controls were matched with respect to both age and sex. Random hexamers were used to reverse transcribe the RNA input (roughly 0.5 to 1 ug). TCR beta CDR3 was amplified by immunoSEQ covering 54 Vbeta and 13 Jbeta. TCRdb called the immunoSEQ multiplex PCR reads again in MiXCR, with one record for every CDR3 protein. The table records 130,000 to 150,000 distinct CDR3 sequences, 94% of them present only once. The CDR3 spans 12 residues. The V gene lost 3 bases and the J gene lost 1 base, with 4 bases spanning the gap. Germline lookup yields CDR1 MDHEN and CDR2 SYDVKM.

The sequence was obtained from a human donor in good health. This chain joins TRBV28 and TRBJ2-7, with D hard to call. The sample consisted of CD8+ T cells from PBMCs. The CDR3 spells CASSFDSYEQYF. Here the CDR3 DNA reads TGTGCCAGCAGTTTTGATTCCTACGAGCAGTACTTC.